The TCR beta chain under discussion was sequenced for a study of blood T cells in healthy people across ages. It was with a sample-barcoded 5' primer and a J-beta primer mix that a second PCR of roughly 6 to 12 cycles was run. TCRdb analysed the 5' RACE reads with MiXCR anew, one entry per CDR3 protein. The sample has approximately 730,000 distinct CDR3 sequences; 53% are singletons. This clonotype showed up just a few times. This receptor was identified in a man at least 80 years old in good health. Sequencing was carried out using blood.

The DNA of the CDR3 is TGTGCCAGCTCACGCGGCAGTGAGGCCTACGAGCAGTACTTC. Protein sequence: CASSRGSEAYEQYF. The rearrangement uses TRBV18 and TRBJ2-7; D not certain. Germline V CDR1 and CDR2: KGHSH, LQKENI. The CDR3 spans 14 residues. V lost 4 bases and J 2 bases, leaving 12 bases between the germline ends.